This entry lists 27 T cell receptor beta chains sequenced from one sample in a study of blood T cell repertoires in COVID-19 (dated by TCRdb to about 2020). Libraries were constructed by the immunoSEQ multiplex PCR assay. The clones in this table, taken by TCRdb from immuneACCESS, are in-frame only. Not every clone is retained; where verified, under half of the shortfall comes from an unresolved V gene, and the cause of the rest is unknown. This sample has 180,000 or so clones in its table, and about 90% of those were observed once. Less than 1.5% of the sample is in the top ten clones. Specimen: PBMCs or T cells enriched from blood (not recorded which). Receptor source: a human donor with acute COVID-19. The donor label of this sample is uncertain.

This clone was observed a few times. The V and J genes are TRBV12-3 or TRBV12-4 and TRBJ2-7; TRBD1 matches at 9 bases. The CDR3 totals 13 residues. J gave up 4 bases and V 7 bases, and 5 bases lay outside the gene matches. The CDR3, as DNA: TGTGCCAGCACCCGGACAGGGGCTTACGAGCAGTACTTC. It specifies CASTRTGAYEQYF.

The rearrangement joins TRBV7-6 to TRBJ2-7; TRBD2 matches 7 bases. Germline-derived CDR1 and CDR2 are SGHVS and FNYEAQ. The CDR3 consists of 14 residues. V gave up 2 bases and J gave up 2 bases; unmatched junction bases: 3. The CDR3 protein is CASSLRDYTYEQYF. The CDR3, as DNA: TGTGCCAGCAGCTTACGGGACTATACCTACGAGCAGTACTTC.

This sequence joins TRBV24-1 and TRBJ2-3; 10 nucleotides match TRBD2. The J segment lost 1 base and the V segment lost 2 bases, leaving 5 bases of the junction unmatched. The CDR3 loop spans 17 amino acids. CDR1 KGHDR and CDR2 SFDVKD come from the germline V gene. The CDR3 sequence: CATSDWSSGGGTDTQYF. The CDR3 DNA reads TGTGCCACCAGTGATTGGTCCAGCGGGGGGGGCACAGATACGCAGTATTTT.

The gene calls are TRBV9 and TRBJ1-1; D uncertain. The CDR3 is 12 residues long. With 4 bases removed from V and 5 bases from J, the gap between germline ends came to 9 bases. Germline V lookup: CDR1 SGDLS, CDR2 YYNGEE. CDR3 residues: CASSRRGTEAFF. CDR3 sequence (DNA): TGTGCCAGCAGCCGCCGGGGTACTGAAGCTTTCTTT.

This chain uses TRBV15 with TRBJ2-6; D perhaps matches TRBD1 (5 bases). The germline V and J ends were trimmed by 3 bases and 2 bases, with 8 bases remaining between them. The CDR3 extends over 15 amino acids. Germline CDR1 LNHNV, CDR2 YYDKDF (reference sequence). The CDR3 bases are TGTGCCACCAGCAGGGAAGGGGCTGGGGCCAACGTCCTGACTTTC. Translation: CATSREGAGANVLTF.

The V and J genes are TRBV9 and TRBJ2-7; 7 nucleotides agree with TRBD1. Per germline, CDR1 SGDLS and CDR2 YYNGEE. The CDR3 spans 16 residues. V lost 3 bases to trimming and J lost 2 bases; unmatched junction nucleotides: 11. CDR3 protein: CASSGSVVRGPYEQYF. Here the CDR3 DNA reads TGTGCCAGCAGCGGTAGTGTCGTTAGGGGGCCCTACGAGCAGTACTTC.

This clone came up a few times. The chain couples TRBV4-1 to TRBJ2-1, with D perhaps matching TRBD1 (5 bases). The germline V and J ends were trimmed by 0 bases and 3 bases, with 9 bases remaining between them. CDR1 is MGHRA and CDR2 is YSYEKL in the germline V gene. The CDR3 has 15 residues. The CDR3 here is CASSQDGAFYNEQFF. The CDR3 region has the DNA TGCGCCAGCAGCCAAGATGGGGCATTCTACAATGAGCAGTTCTTC.

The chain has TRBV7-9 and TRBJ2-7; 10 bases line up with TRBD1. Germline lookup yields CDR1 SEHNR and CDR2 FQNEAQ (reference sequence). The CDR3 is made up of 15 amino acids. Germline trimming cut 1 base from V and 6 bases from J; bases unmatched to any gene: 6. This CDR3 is CASSLGDRGRSEQYF. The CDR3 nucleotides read TGTGCCAGCAGCTTAGGGGACAGGGGTAGATCCGAGCAGTACTTC.

As DNA, the CDR3 is TGTGCCAGCTCACCAGCCCAGGGCTCCTACGAGCAGTACTTC. It codes for CASSPAQGSYEQYF. V usage is TRBV18 and J usage is TRBJ2-7; perhaps TRBD1 as D (5 bases). V shed 2 bases and J shed 0 bases, with 8 bases lying between them. Germline-derived CDR1 and CDR2 are KGHSH and LQKENI. This CDR3 is built from 14 residues.

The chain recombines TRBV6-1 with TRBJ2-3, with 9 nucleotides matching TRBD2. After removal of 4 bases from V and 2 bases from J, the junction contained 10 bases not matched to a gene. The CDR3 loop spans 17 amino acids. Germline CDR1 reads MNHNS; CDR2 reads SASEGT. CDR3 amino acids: CASSGSSSGGHTDTQYF. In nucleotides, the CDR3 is TGTGCCAGCAGTGGTTCCTCGAGCGGGGGGCACACAGATACGCAGTATTTT.

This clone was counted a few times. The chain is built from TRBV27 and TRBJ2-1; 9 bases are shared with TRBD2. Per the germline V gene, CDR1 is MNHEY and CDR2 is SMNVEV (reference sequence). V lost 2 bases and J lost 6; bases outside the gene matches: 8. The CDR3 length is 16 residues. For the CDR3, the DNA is TGTGCCAGCAGTTTAGTCTCCGGGACTAGCCGCAATGAGCAGTTCTTC. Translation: CASSLVSGTSRNEQFF.

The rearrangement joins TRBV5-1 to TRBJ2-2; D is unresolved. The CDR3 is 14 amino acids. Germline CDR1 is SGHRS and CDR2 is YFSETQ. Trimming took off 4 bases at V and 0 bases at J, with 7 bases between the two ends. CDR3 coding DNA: TGCGCCAGCAGCGACACTTCGAACACCGGGGAGCTGTTTTTT. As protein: CASSDTSNTGELFF.

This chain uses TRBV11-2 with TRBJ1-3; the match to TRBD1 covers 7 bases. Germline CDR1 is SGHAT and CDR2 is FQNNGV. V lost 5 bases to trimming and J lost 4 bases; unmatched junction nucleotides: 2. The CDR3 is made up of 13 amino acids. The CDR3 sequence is CASSGTEGNTIYF. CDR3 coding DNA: TGTGCCAGCAGCGGGACAGAAGGAAACACCATATATTTT.

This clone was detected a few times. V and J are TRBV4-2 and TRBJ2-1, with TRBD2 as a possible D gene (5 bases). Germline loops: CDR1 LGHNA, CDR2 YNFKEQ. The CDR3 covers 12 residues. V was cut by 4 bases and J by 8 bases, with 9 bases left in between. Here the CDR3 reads CASSPDFDEQFF. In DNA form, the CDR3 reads TGTGCCAGCAGCCCGGACTTCGATGAGCAGTTCTTC.

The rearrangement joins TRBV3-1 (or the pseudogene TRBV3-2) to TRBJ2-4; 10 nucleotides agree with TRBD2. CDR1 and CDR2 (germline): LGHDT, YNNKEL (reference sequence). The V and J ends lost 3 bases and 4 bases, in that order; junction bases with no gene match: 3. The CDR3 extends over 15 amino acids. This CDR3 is CASSHSGGIKNIQYF. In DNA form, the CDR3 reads TGTGCCAGCAGCCATAGCGGGGGGATAAAAAACATTCAGTACTTC.

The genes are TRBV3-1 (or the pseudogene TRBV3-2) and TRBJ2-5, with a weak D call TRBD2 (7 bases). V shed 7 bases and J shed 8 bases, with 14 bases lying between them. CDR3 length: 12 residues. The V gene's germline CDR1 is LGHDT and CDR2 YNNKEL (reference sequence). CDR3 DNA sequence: TGTGCCAGCATGGGGGGGCTAGCAACCCAGTACTTC. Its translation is CASMGGLATQYF.

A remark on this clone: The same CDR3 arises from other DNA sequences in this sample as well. The CDR3 protein is CASSFVLAGGSDTQYF. The CDR3 nucleotides are TGTGCCAGCAGCTTCGTTCTAGCGGGGGGATCAGATACGCAGTATTTT. V usage is TRBV7-3 and J usage is TRBJ2-3; 11 nucleotides match TRBD2. Germline lookup yields CDR1 SGHTA and CDR2 FQGTGA. The J segment lost 4 bases and the V segment lost 3 bases, leaving 6 bases of the junction unmatched. The CDR3 has 16 amino acids. The full variable domain, completed using reference TRBV7-3 and TRBJ2-3, is GAGVSQTPSNKVTEKGKYVELRCDPISGHTALYWYRQSLGQGPEFLIYFQGTGAADDSGLPNDRFFAVRPEGSVSTLKIQRTERGDSAVYLCASSFVLAGGSDTQYFGPGTRLTVL.

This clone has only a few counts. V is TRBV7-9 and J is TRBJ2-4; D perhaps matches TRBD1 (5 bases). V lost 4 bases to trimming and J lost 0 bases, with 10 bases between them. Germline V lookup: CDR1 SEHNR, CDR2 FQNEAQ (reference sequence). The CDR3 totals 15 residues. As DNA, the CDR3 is TGTGCCAGCAGCTCGACAGAAGTAGCCAAAAACATTCAGTACTTC. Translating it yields CASSSTEVAKNIQYF.

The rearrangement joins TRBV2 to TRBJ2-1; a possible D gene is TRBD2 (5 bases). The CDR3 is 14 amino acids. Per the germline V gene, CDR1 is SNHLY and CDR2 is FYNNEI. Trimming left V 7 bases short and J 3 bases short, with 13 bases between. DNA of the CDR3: TGTGCCAGCATTAGGACTGACGGCTACAATGAGCAGTTCTTC. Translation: CASIRTDGYNEQFF.

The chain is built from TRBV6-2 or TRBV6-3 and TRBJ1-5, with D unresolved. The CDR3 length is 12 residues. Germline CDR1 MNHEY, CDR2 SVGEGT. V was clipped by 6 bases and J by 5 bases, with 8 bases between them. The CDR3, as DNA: TGTGCCAGCAGCCCTCGGGATCAGCCCCAGCATTTT. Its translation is CASSPRDQPQHF.

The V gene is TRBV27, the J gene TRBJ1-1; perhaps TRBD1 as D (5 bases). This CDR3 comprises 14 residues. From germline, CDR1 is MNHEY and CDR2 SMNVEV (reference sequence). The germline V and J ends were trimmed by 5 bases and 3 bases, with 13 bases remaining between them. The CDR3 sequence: CASSLLGGDTEAFF. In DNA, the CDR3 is TGTGCCAGCAGTCTCCTGGGGGGAGACACTGAAGCTTTCTTT.

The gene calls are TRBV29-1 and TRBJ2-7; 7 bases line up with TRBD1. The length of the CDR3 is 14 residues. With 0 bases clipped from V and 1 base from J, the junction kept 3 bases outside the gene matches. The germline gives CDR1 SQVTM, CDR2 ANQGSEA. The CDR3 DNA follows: TGCAGCGTTGAAGATGGACAGGAGTCCTACGAGCAGTACTTC. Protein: CSVEDGQESYEQYF.

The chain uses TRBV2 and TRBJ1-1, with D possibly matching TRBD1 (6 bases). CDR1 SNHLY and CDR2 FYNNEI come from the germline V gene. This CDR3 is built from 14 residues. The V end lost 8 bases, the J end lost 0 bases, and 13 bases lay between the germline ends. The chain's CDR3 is CASVLDSMNTEAFF. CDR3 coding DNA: TGTGCCAGCGTCCTGGACAGCATGAACACTGAAGCTTTCTTT.

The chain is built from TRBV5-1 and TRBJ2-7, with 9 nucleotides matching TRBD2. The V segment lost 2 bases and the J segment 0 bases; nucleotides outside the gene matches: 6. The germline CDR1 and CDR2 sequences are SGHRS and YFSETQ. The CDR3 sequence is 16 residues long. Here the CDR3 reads CASSFGLAGSSYEQYF. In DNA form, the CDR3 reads TGCGCCAGCAGCTTCGGCCTAGCGGGGTCCTCCTACGAGCAGTACTTC.

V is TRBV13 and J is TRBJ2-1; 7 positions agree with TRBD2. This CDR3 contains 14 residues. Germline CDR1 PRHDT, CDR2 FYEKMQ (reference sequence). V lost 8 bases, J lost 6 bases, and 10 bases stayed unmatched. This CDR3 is CASRVRRGFNEQFF. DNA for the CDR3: TGTGCCAGCCGGGTACGGCGGGGGTTCAATGAGCAGTTCTTC.

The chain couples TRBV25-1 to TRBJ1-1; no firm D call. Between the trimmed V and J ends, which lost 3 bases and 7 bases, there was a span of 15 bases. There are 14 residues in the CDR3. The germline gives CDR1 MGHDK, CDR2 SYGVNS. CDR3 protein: CASSDVDLPGEAFF. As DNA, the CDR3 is TGTGCCAGCAGTGATGTGGACTTGCCAGGTGAAGCTTTCTTT.

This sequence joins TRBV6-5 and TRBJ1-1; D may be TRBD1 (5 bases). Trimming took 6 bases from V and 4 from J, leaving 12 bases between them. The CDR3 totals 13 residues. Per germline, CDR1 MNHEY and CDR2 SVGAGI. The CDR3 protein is CASSRVKSTEAFF. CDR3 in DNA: TGTGCCAGCAGCAGGGTAAAGAGCACTGAAGCTTTCTTT.